Below are 30 T cell receptor beta chains sequenced from a single sample in a study of neurological immune-mediated disorders. TCRdb ran MiXCR on the 5' RACE reads and lists one entry per CDR3 protein. Of more than 40,000 distinct CDR3 sequences in the sample, around 1.9% were seen once. Sequenced sample: PBMCs. These TCRs come from a woman aged 40 to 50 with multiple sclerosis.

This clonotype has a count of ten or more. The chain has TRBV10-3 and TRBJ1-3; TRBD1 matches at 11 bases. Per the germline V gene, CDR1 is ENHRY and CDR2 is SYGVKD. CDR3 length: 17 amino acids. V lost 8 bases and J lost 2; bases outside the gene matches: 11. The CDR3, as DNA: TGTGCCATCGGTACCGGGACAGGGGGACGGGCTGGAAACACCATATATTTT. Its protein product is CAIGTGTGGRAGNTIYF.

This clonotype was found many times. The chain links TRBV7-3 to TRBJ1-2; TRBD1 might be the D (5 bases). This CDR3 region has 14 residues. CDR1 is SGHTA, CDR2 FQGTGA, per germline. V was pared by 2 bases and J by 6 bases, with 13 bases between. The CDR3 here is CASSLGAGDNGYTF. CDR3 bases: TGTGCCAGCAGCTTAGGGGCAGGCGATAATGGCTACACCTTC.

This clonotype was seen at least ten times. The CDR3: CASRRTGSTNEKLFF. The CDR3 DNA is TGTGCCAGCAGGAGGACAGGGTCAACTAATGAAAAACTGTTTTTT. V gene TRBV6-6 combines with J gene TRBJ1-4, with 8 positions matching TRBD1. V lost 6 bases, J lost 0 bases, and 3 bases stayed unmatched. This CDR3 region has 15 residues. Looked up from germline, CDR1 is MNHNY and CDR2 is SVGAGI (reference sequence).

This clonotype came up many times. The gene calls are TRBV5-5 and TRBJ1-2; 8 bases agree with TRBD1. V shed 0 bases and J 3 bases; nucleotides not matched to a gene: 4. The CDR3 has 15 amino acids. CDR1 SGHKS and CDR2 YYEKEE come from the germline V gene (reference sequence). The DNA of the CDR3 is TGTGCCAGCAGCTTGGTCCACAGGGGGTACTATGGCTACACCTTC. Protein sequence: CASSLVHRGYYGYTF.

This clonotype has ten or more counts. The chain has TRBV5-1 and TRBJ1-5; D is undetermined. The CDR3 is made up of 15 amino acids. V gave up 0 bases and J gave up 1 base, with 8 bases separating them. In germline, CDR1 is SGHRS, CDR2 YFSETQ. The CDR3 region is CASSLEGSSNQPQHF. The CDR3 DNA is TGCGCCAGCAGCTTGGAAGGGTCGAGCAATCAGCCCCAGCATTTT. Based on the CDR3 plus reference TRBV5-1 and TRBJ1-5, the full variable domain is KAGVTQTPRYLIKTRGQQVTLSCSPISGHRSVSWYQQTPGQGLQFLFEYFSETQRNKGNFPGRFSGRQFSNSRSEMNVSTLELGDSALYLCASSLEGSSNQPQHFGDGTRLSIL.

The table lists this clonotype with many counts. This rearrangement joins TRBV2 to TRBJ1-1; D is possibly TRBD1 (6 bases). Trimming removed 6 bases from V and 4 bases from J, with 15 bases in between. The CDR3 length is 14 residues. Germline CDR1 and CDR2: SNHLY and FYNNEI. DNA of the CDR3: TGTGCCAGCAGCCAACAGGGAAGAAGCACTGAAGCTTTCTTT. It specifies CASSQQGRSTEAFF. The whole variable domain, remainder taken from reference TRBV2 and TRBJ1-1, is EPEVTQTPSHQVTQMGQEVILRCVPISNHLYFYWYRQILGQKVEFLVSFYNNEISEKSEIFDDQFSVERPDGSNFTLKIRSTKLEDSAMYFCASSQQGRSTEAFFGQGTRLTVV.

This clonotype was seen repeatedly, ten times or more. The chain recombines TRBV5-1 with TRBJ2-7; the D gene could be TRBD1 or TRBD2 (5 bases each). Per germline, CDR1 SGHRS and CDR2 YFSETQ. The ends were cut back, 4 bases at V and 2 bases at J, with 13 bases in the middle. CDR3 length equals 14 residues. The DNA of the CDR3 is TGCGCCAGCAGCCACCAGGGAGATCCCTACGAGCAGTACTTC. Translated: CASSHQGDPYEQYF.

This clonotype was seen at least ten times. The J gene is TRBJ2-4, the V gene TRBV4-2, with a weak D call TRBD2 (5 bases). V gave up 4 bases and J gave up 4 bases, with 14 bases separating them. Germline values: CDR1 LGHNA, CDR2 YNFKEQ. CDR3 length equals 15 residues. This chain's CDR3 is CASSPYSGTKNIQYF. As DNA, the CDR3 is TGTGCCAGCAGCCCTTACAGCGGAACTAAAAACATTCAGTACTTC.

This clonotype was seen many times. The chain couples TRBV7-9 to TRBJ2-5, with 9 bases aligning to TRBD1. Trimming removed 4 bases from V and 3 bases from J; junction bases left unmatched: 3. This CDR3 has 14 amino acids. Germline CDR1 SEHNR, CDR2 FQNEAQ (reference sequence). The CDR3 loop is CASSWGTGKETQYF. CDR3 sequence (DNA): TGTGCCAGCAGCTGGGGGACAGGGAAAGAGACCCAGTACTTC. The complete variable domain, with remaining parts taken from reference TRBV7-9 and TRBJ2-5, reads DTGVSQNPRHKITKRGQNVTFRCDPISEHNRLYWYRQTLGQGPEFLTYFQNEAQLEKSRLLSDRFSAERPKGSFSTLEIQRTEQGDSAMYLCASSWGTGKETQYFGPGTRLLVL.

This clonotype was observed a handful of times. V is TRBV4-1 and J is TRBJ1-2; possibly TRBD1 for D (6 bases). V shed 1 base and J shed 6 bases, with 15 bases lying between them. CDR1 and CDR2 from the germline V gene are MGHRA and YSYEKL. CDR3 size: 15 residues. This chain's CDR3 is CASSQAFGGANGYTF. Written as DNA, the CDR3 is TGCGCCAGCAGCCAAGCCTTTGGGGGGGCGAATGGCTACACCTTC.

In its sample, this clonotype was seen many times. This rearrangement joins TRBV7-2 to TRBJ1-6, with D uncertain. In germline, CDR1 is SGHTA, CDR2 FQGNSA. V lost 5 bases and J lost 6, with 5 bases in between. The CDR3 runs to 12 residues. As DNA, the CDR3 is TGTGCCAGCAGCGGCCTTAATTCACCCCTCCACTTT. It is translated as CASSGLNSPLHF.

This clonotype was found a few times. This chain connects TRBV5-1 to TRBJ1-4, with D perhaps TRBD1 (6 bases). Per germline, CDR1 SGHRS and CDR2 YFSETQ. Trimming removed 5 bases at V and 5 bases at J, with 13 bases between. This CDR3 has 14 amino acids. CDR3 coding DNA: TGCGCCAGCAGAACAGGGCTTTTCAATGAAAAACTGTTTTTT. Translating it yields CASRTGLFNEKLFF.

This clonotype was seen repeatedly, ten times or more. This rearrangement joins TRBV10-2 to TRBJ2-3, with 14 bases that match TRBD2. Trimming at V came to 6 bases and at J to 4 bases, leaving 9 bases not matched to a gene. The CDR3 spans 17 residues. Germline CDR1 is WSHSY and CDR2 is SAAADI. CDR3 in amino acids: CASSRLAGGPEADTQYF. The CDR3 DNA is TGCGCCAGCAGCCGACTAGCGGGGGGGCCGGAGGCAGATACGCAGTATTTT.

Many counts were recorded for this clonotype. The chain combines TRBV7-2 with TRBJ2-3, with a possible D match to TRBD1 (6 bases). This CDR3 has 16 amino acids. Germline CDR1 and CDR2: SGHTA and FQGNSA. The V and J ends lost 2 bases and 10 bases respectively, with 22 bases between them. The CDR3: CASSLSGTTISAAQYF. The CDR3 bases are TGTGCCAGCAGCTTATCTGGGACAACAATATCGGCGGCGCAGTATTTT.

This clonotype was detected ten times or more. The rearrangement joins TRBV2 to TRBJ1-1, with no clear D. CDR1 SNHLY and CDR2 FYNNEI come from the germline V gene. The V end lost 5 bases, the J end lost 4 bases, and 14 bases lay between the germline ends. This CDR3 has 14 residues. CDR3 loop: CASSTTLLGTEAFF. The CDR3 bases are TGTGCCAGCAGTACCACACTGCTTGGCACTGAAGCTTTCTTT. The full variable domain, its missing parts supplied by reference TRBV2 and TRBJ1-1, is EPEVTQTPSHQVTQMGQEVILRCVPISNHLYFYWYRQILGQKVEFLVSFYNNEISEKSEIFDDQFSVERPDGSNFTLKIRSTKLEDSAMYFCASSTTLLGTEAFFGQGTRLTVV.

This clonotype showed up many times. This rearrangement joins TRBV7-2 to TRBJ2-1; 8 bases agree with TRBD1. This CDR3 contains 15 residues. The germline gives CDR1 SGHTA, CDR2 FQGNSA. With 1 base clipped from V and 4 bases from J, the junction kept 3 bases outside the gene matches. The CDR3 loop is CASSLVTGVYNEQFF. In nucleotides, the CDR3 is TGTGCCAGCAGCTTAGTGACAGGGGTTTACAATGAGCAGTTCTTC.

This clonotype occurred many times. The chain uses TRBV6-1 and TRBJ1-5; D unclear. In germline, CDR1 is MNHNS, CDR2 SASEGT. This CDR3 has 16 residues. The V and J ends lost 0 bases and 5 bases respectively, with 14 bases between them. The CDR3: CASSEAEGLGYQPQHF. The DNA of the CDR3 is TGTGCCAGCAGTGAAGCGGAAGGGCTAGGGTATCAGCCCCAGCATTTT.

This clonotype has ten or more counts. The V and J genes are TRBV7-2 and TRBJ1-1; D gene uncertain. The CDR3 loop spans 14 amino acids. Between the trimmed V and J ends, which lost 3 bases and 0 bases, there was a span of 8 bases. Germline V CDR1 and CDR2: SGHTA, FQGNSA. CDR3 sequence: CASSFWSMNTEAFF. CDR3 coding DNA: TGTGCCAGCAGCTTCTGGAGCATGAACACTGAAGCTTTCTTT.

This clonotype was recorded many times. The genes are TRBV7-9 and TRBJ1-1; 8 positions match TRBD1. The CDR3 loop spans 15 amino acids. With V trimmed by 5 bases and J by 1 base, 6 bases remained unmatched. CDR1 is SEHNR and CDR2 is FQNEAQ in the germline V gene (reference sequence). CDR3 DNA sequence: TGTGCCAGCAGCATCCGACAGGGGCAGAACACTGAAGCTTTCTTT. Translation: CASSIRQGQNTEAFF.

This clonotype was seen repeatedly, ten times or more. The chain links TRBV6-6 to TRBJ1-2; 9 positions agree with TRBD1. Germline V gene sequence: CDR1 MNHNY, CDR2 SVGAGI (reference sequence). Unmatched junction bases numbered 3, after V lost 7 bases and J lost 0 bases. The CDR3 totals 14 residues. In DNA, the CDR3 is TGTGCCAGCACCGACAGGGGGACTAACTATGGCTACACCTTC. Translated, it gives CASTDRGTNYGYTF.

In DNA, the CDR3 is TGCGCCAGCAGTGAGACAGTTATACAAGAGACCCAGTACTTC. Amino acid sequence: CASSETVIQETQYF. The V call is TRBV10-2, the J call TRBJ2-5; no firm D call. With 2 bases removed from V and 2 bases from J, the gap between germline ends came to 9 bases. Germline V gene lookup returns CDR1 WSHSY and CDR2 SAAADI. CDR3 length equals 14 residues.

This clonotype appeared many times. The chain links TRBV7-9 to TRBJ1-2; D is perhaps TRBD1 (5 bases). Germline loops: CDR1 SEHNR, CDR2 FQNEAQ (reference sequence). V gave up 4 bases and J gave up 6 bases, with 9 bases separating them. This CDR3 spans 12 amino acids. This CDR3 is CASSSGTDGYTF. CDR3 coding DNA: TGTGCCAGCAGCTCAGGGACGGATGGCTACACCTTC.

Many counts were recorded for this clonotype. The chain has TRBV5-5 and TRBJ2-1, with D possibly being TRBD1 (8 bases). V lost 2 bases and J 5 bases, leaving 11 bases between the germline ends. Germline lookup yields CDR1 SGHKS and CDR2 YYEKEE (reference sequence). The length of the CDR3 is 14 residues. The DNA of the CDR3 is TGTGCCAGCAGCTTTACAGGGGGGGACAATGAGCAGTTCTTC. Its translation: CASSFTGGDNEQFF.

This clonotype occurred many times. This rearrangement joins TRBV27 to TRBJ1-5; D remains ambiguous. The V end was cut by 3 bases, the J end by 0 bases, with 9 bases between. Germline lookup yields CDR1 MNHEY and CDR2 SMNVEV (reference sequence). The CDR3 contains 15 residues. CDR3 DNA: TGTGCCAGCAGTTTGACGGTGTATAGCAATCAGCCCCAGCATTTT. It codes for CASSLTVYSNQPQHF.

This clonotype occurred many times. The chain joins TRBV5-5 to TRBJ2-7, with TRBD1 matching 7 bases. This CDR3 spans 15 amino acids. V was pared by 4 bases and J by 3 bases, with 10 bases of the junction left unmatched. Germline assignment: CDR1 SGHKS and CDR2 YYEKEE (reference sequence). DNA of the CDR3: TGTGCCAGCAGCATTCGACAGGGACAGTACTACGAGCAGTACTTC. It is translated as CASSIRQGQYYEQYF.

In this sample, this clonotype turned up many times. J is TRBJ1-1 and V is TRBV5-1; perhaps TRBD1 as D (6 bases). The germline V and J ends were trimmed by 7 bases and 6 bases, with 16 bases remaining between them. The CDR3 consists of 13 residues. CDR1 is SGHRS, CDR2 YFSETQ, per germline. The CDR3: CASRWSGEAEAFF. The DNA of the CDR3 is TGCGCCAGCCGGTGGTCAGGGGAAGCTGAAGCTTTCTTT.

This clonotype was detected ten times or more. The chain joins TRBV7-9 to TRBJ2-2, with D uncertain. The germline CDR1 and CDR2 sequences are SEHNR and FQNEAQ (reference sequence). V lost 7 bases, J lost 5 bases, and 8 bases lay in between. This CDR3 has 12 residues. CDR3 nucleotides: TGTGCCAGCAACCTAGGAACCGGGGAGCTGTTTTTT. Translation: CASNLGTGELFF.

This clonotype has a count of ten or more. The rearrangement links TRBV5-1 to TRBJ1-1, with D possibly TRBD1 on 5 matching bases. Germline CDR1 reads SGHRS; CDR2 reads YFSETQ. Trimming removed 4 bases from V and 1 base from J, with 11 bases in between. This CDR3 contains 14 residues. The DNA of the CDR3 is TGCGCCAGCAGCCCGGGACCCACGAACACTGAAGCTTTCTTT. The encoded protein is CASSPGPTNTEAFF.

This clonotype was seen ten or more times. V is TRBV5-6 and J is TRBJ2-7; D is perhaps TRBD1 (6 bases). Germline V CDR1 and CDR2: SGHDT, YYEEEE. Deletions cut 4 bases from V and 4 bases from J, with 15 bases between. The CDR3 is 14 residues long. In nucleotides, the CDR3 is TGTGCCAGCAGCCGTGGCAGGGGTCGGTACGAGCAGTACTTC. Its protein is CASSRGRGRYEQYF.

This clonotype was detected many times. The V and J genes are TRBV5-1 and TRBJ2-2; D call uncertain. CDR3 length equals 11 residues. Trimming shortened V by 2 bases and J by 4 bases, and 0 bases separated the two germline ends. Germline V lookup: CDR1 SGHRS, CDR2 YFSETQ. CDR3 sequence: CASSFTGELFF. CDR3 coding DNA: TGCGCCAGCAGCTTCACCGGGGAGCTGTTTTTT.